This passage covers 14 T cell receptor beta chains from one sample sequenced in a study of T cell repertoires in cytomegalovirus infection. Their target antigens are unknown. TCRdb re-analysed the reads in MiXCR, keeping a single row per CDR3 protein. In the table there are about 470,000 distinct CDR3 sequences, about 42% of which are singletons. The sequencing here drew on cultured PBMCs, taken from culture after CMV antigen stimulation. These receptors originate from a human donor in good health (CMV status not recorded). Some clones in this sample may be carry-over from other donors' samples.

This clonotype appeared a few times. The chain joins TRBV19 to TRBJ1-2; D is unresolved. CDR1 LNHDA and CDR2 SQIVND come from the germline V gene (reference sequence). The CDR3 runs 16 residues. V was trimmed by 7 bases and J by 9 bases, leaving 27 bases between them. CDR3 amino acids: CASTSPKGQDDGRYTF. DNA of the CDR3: TGTGCCAGTACCTCACCCAAGGGCCAGGACGATGGTCGCTACACCTTC.

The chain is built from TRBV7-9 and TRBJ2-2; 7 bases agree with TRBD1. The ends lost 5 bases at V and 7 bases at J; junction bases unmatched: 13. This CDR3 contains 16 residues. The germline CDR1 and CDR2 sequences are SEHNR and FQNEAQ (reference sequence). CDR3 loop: CASSHNRGRKIGELFF. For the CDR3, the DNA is TGTGCCAGCAGCCATAACAGGGGCCGCAAGATCGGGGAGCTGTTTTTT.

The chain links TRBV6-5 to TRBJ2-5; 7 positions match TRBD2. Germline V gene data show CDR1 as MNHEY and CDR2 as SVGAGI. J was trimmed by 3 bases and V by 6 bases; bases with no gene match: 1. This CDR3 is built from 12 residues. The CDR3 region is CASRGGEETQYF. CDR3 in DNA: TGTGCCAGCAGGGGGGGGGAAGAGACCCAGTACTTC.

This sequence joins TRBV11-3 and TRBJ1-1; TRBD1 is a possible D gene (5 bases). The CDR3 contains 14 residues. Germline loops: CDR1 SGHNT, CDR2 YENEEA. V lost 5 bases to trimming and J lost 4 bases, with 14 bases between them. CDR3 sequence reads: CASSPAAGSTEAFF. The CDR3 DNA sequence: TGTGCCAGCAGCCCGGCCGCAGGGAGCACTGAAGCTTTCTTT.

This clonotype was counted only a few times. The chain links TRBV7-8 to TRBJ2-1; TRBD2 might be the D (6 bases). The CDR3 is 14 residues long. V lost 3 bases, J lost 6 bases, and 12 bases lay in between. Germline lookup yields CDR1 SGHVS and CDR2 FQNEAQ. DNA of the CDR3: TGTGCCAGCAGCTTCCTAGCGCCCCTCAATGAGCAGTTCTTC. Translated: CASSFLAPLNEQFF. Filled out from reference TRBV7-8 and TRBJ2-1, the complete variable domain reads GAGVSQSPRYKVAKRGQDVALRCDPISGHVSLFWYQQALGQGPEFLTYFQNEAQLDKSGLPSDRFFAERPEGSVSTLKIQRTQQEDSAVYLCASSFLAPLNEQFFGPGTRLTVL.

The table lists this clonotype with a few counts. CDR3 sequence reads: CASSLGATGARRGEQFF. DNA of the CDR3: TGTGCCAGCAGCTTAGGGGCCACAGGGGCCAGAAGGGGTGAGCAGTTCTTC. The chain employs TRBV7-2 and TRBJ2-1; 7 bases map to TRBD1. Germline V CDR1 and CDR2: SGHTA, FQGNSA. The CDR3 covers 17 residues. The junction had 15 bases not matched to a gene; V was cut back by 1 base and J by 9 bases. Filled out from reference TRBV7-2 and TRBJ2-1, the complete variable domain reads GAGVSQSPSNKVTEKGKDVELRCDPISGHTALYWYRQSLGQGLEFLIYFQGNSAPDKSGLPSDRFSAERTGGSVSTLTIQRTQQEDSAVYLCASSLGATGARRGEQFFGPGTRLTVL.

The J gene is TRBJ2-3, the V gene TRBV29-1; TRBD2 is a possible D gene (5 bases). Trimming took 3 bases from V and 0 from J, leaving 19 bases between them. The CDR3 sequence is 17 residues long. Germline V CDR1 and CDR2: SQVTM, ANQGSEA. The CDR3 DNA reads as TGCAGCGTTGATCCCCGGGGATTAGTTGGGAGCACAGATACGCAGTATTTT. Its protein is CSVDPRGLVGSTDTQYF.

CDR3 DNA sequence: TGTGCCAGCAGCCCGCGAGGGACTACACGTGGATCCTACGAGCAGTACTTC. Protein sequence: CASSPRGTTRGSYEQYF. V gene TRBV4-2 combines with J gene TRBJ2-7, with 7 bases identical to TRBD2. The V gene's germline CDR1 is LGHNA and CDR2 YNFKEQ. The length of the CDR3 is 17 residues. V shed 4 bases, J shed 1 base, and the junction held 13 bases outside the gene matches.

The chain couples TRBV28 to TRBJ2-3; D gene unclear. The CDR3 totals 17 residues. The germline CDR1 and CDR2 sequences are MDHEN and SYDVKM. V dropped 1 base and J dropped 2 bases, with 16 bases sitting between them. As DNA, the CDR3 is TGTGCCAGCAGTTTATACGGCGCAGGCGCATCCACAGATACGCAGTATTTT. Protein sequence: CASSLYGAGASTDTQYF.

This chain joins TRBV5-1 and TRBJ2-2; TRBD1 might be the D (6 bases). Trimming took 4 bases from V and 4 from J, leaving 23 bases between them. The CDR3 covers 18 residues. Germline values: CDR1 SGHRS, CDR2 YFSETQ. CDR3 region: CASSPSVLGGYSTGELFF. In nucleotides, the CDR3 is TGCGCCAGCAGCCCGTCCGTGTTAGGGGGATATTCCACCGGGGAGCTGTTTTTT. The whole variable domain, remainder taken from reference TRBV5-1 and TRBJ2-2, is KAGVTQTPRYLIKTRGQQVTLSCSPISGHRSVSWYQQTPGQGLQFLFEYFSETQRNKGNFPGRFSGRQFSNSRSEMNVSTLELGDSALYLCASSPSVLGGYSTGELFFGEGSRLTVL.

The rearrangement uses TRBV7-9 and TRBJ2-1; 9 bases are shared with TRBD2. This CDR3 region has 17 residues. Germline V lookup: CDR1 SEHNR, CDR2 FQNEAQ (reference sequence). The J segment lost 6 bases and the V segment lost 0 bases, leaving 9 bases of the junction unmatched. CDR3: CASSLAATGLAGNEQFF. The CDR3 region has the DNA TGTGCCAGCAGCTTAGCGGCGACGGGACTAGCCGGCAATGAGCAGTTCTTC.

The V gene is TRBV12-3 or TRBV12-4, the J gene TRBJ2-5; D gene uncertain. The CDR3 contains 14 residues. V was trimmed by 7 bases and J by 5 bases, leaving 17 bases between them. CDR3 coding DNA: TGTGCCAGCACCTTAGGGCCGGGTGTCGAGACCCAGTACTTC. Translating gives CASTLGPGVETQYF.

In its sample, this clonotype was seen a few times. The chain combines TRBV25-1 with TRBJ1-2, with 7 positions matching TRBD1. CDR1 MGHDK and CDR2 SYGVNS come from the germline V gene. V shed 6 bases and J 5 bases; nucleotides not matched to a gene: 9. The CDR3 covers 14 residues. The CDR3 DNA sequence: TGTGCCAGCAGGCCGGCAGGGGGTCGGTATGGCTACACCTTC. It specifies CASRPAGGRYGYTF.

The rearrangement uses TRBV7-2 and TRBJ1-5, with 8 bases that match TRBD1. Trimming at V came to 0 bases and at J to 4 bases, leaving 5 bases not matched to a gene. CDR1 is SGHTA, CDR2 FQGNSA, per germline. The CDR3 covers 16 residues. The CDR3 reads CASSLAGQGANQPQHF. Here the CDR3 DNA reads TGTGCCAGCAGCTTAGCGGGGCAGGGGGCGAATCAGCCCCAGCATTTT.